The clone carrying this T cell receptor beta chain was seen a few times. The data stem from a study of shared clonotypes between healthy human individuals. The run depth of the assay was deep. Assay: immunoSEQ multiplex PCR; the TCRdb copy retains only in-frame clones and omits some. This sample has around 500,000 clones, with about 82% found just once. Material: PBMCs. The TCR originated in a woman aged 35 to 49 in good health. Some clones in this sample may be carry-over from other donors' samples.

For the CDR3, the DNA is TGCAGCGTCCGGTTGGGCAGCTACGAGCAGTACTTC. It is translated as CSVRLGSYEQYF. The chain employs TRBV29-1 and TRBJ2-7; D remains unclear. The CDR3 has 12 residues. V lost 6 bases and J 3 bases, leaving 12 bases between the germline ends. The germline CDR1 and CDR2 sequences are SQVTM and ANQGSEA.